The clone carrying this T cell receptor beta chain was seen more than once but under ten times. The antigen remains undetermined. This specimen belongs to a study of blood T cells in healthy people across ages. Notes on the study in general: Investigators treated diversity estimates from one million T cells as underestimates.

No fewer than 5.5 micrograms of total RNA were isolated from every sample. Trimming stripped 1 base from V and 5 bases from J, with 20 bases between. CDR1 is DFQATT, CDR2 SNEGSKA, per germline (reference sequence). CDR3 length equals 16 residues. A second PCR, run for about 6 to 11 cycles, used a sample-barcoded 5' primer plus a J-beta primer mix. Each sample yielded at least 3 million CDR3-containing paired-end reads. TCRdb used MiXCR to reprocess the 5' RACE reads, holding one entry per CDR3 protein. Of about 620,000 distinct CDR3 sequences listed, 20% to 25% were seen once; the top ten hold more than 3%.

J is TRBJ1-1 and V is TRBV20-1, with D uncertain. This TCR was recovered from a man aged 70 or older in good health. The sample taken for sequencing was blood. The CDR3 DNA reads TGCAGTGCTAGAGGCTCATCAGTTGGGTTAATAACTGAAGCTTTCTTT. It encodes CSARGSSVGLITEAFF.